The subject of this entry is one TCR beta chain. This sample was included in a study of blood T cell repertoires in COVID-19. Study summary: There were acute and convalescent COVID-19 samples, and they came from the United States, Italy and Spain. PBMCs, B-cell-depleted T cells, or T cells provided the cDNA or gDNA that made up the material.

The CDR3 covers 15 residues. CDR1 is LNHNV, CDR2 YYDKDF, per germline (reference sequence). V was clipped by 10 bases and J by 4 bases, with 19 bases between them. The method was immunoSEQ multiplex PCR; TCRdb's version includes in-frame clones alone and lacks a portion of them. The sample holds about 200,000 clones; roughly 90% are singletons and the top ten take about 0.59%. The chain couples TRBV15 to TRBJ2-2; perhaps TRBD1 as D (6 bases). Material: peripheral blood. This sequence was found in a man aged 45-60 years with acute or convalescent COVID-19. The CDR3: CASTWTDRSTGELFF. CDR3 bases: TGTGCCAGCACGTGGACAGATCGAAGCACCGGGGAGCTGTTTTTT.